This T cell receptor beta chain was recorded in a study of cytomegalovirus exposure and HLA in healthy donors. Study-wide context: Genotyping of 400 or so donors showed that over 65% belonged to the Caucasian-associated ancestry cluster.

The PCR contained 60 Vbeta and 13 Jbeta primers. Some clones are missing from TCRdb's copy, which holds only in-frame ones; the method was immunoSEQ multiplex PCR. This sample has some 80,000 clones, with about 78% found just once. Regarding the study as a whole: The authors considered a cluster of highly shared sequence variants likely to be a sequencing artifact.

About this clone itself: Its target is unknown.

Specimen: PBMCs. The TCR comes from a man aged 45 to 65 in good health and CMV-seronegative.

Here the CDR3 DNA reads TGTGCCAGCAGTTACAGGGGCTCACCGTATTATGGCTACACCTTC. It translates to CASSYRGSPYYGYTF. The rearrangement uses TRBV6-5 and TRBJ1-2; TRBD1 might be the D (5 bases). This CDR3 region has 15 residues. CDR1 and CDR2 (germline): MNHEY, SVGAGI. V lost 2 bases to trimming and J lost 5 bases, with 15 bases between them.